This T cell receptor beta chain was recovered during a study of T cell responses to AZD1222 COVID-19 vaccine. Turning to the study itself: Analyses pooled second doses at about 4 or about 12 weeks.

In the case of this clone: Its target is not known.

Between the trimmed V and J ends, which lost 0 bases and 7 bases, there was a span of 6 bases. The CDR3 is 12 amino acids. Germline-derived CDR1 and CDR2 are LGHDT and YNNKEL (reference sequence). Findings and limits, study-wide: Researchers report vaccine-associated CD4 TCRs spanning spike, with dominance at 160-218 and 743-854. White British donors predominated, females outnumbered males, and clonal diversity was possibly underestimated.

Data came from immunoSEQ multiplex PCR; TCRdb stores just in-frame clones and leaves some out. The table records 75,000 to 100,000 clones, 70% to 90% of them present only once. The sample was peripheral blood, taken on day 0 of AZD1222 vaccination. J is TRBJ1-2 and V is TRBV3-1 (or the pseudogene TRBV3-2); D is perhaps TRBD1 (6 bases). This clonotype was sampled from an adult in good health. The CDR3 here is CASSQEGGGYTF. The DNA for the CDR3 is TGTGCCAGCAGCCAAGAAGGGGGTGGCTACACCTTC.